This is a list of T cell receptor beta chains from one sample in a study of OX40 agonist ivuxolimab in advanced cancers. TCRdb's copy holds only in-frame clones and misses some; the assay was immunoSEQ multiplex PCR. The data show nearly 20,000 clones, about four fifths seen once. Specimen: CD4+ or CD8+ T cells sorted from blood, collected in a trial of the OX40 agonist ivuxolimab. Receptors were obtained from an adult with an advanced solid tumor such as melanoma, head and neck, liver or kidney cancer. CDR3s include the opening cysteine and the closing phenylalanine or tryptophan. The D gene is left open where the match is weak. The size of a clone is reported for some rows only, either as once, few or many, or as a class for expanded clones.

V gene	clone size	J gene	D gene	CDR3 protein	CDR3 DNA
TRBV7-2	NA	TRBJ1-4	NA	CASSLGAGGDEKLFF	TGTGCCAGCAGCCTAGGGGCAGGAGGGGATGAAAAACTGTTTTTT
TRBV11-2	NA	TRBJ1-2	TRBD1	CASSSRDREERNYGYTF	TGTGCCAGCAGCTCAAGGGACAGGGAGGAAAGGAACTATGGCTACACCTTC
TRBV7-9	NA	TRBJ2-2	NA	CASSSTSWELFF	TGTGCCAGCAGCTCCACGAGTTGGGAGCTGTTTTTT
TRBV29-1	NA	TRBJ1-1	NA	CSVLQSSDSTEAFF	TGCAGCGTCTTACAGTCATCGGATTCCACTGAAGCTTTCTTT
TRBV7-9	NA	TRBJ1-1	NA	CASSPFNTEAFF	TGTGCCAGCAGCCCCTTTAACACTGAAGCTTTCTTT
TRBV7-3	NA	TRBJ2-1	TRBD2	CASSATTREGNNEQFF	TGTGCCAGCAGCGCCACAACGAGGGAGGGCAACAATGAGCAGTTCTTC
TRBV6-5	NA	TRBJ2-5	TRBD1	CASRPGQAPFQTQYF	TGTGCCAGCAGACCGGGACAGGCCCCATTTCAGACCCAGTACTTC
TRBV9	NA	TRBJ2-7	TRBD1	CASSASGTDAEQYF	TGTGCCAGCAGCGCCTCCGGGACAGACGCCGAGCAGTACTTC
TRBV10-1	NA	TRBJ2-1	TRBD2	CASSLLAGTNNEQFF	TGCGCCAGCAGTCTACTAGCGGGGACCAACAATGAGCAGTTCTTC
TRBV4-1	NA	TRBJ1-1	NA	CASSQRWLNTEAFF	TGCGCCAGCAGCCAAAGGTGGTTGAACACTGAAGCTTTCTTT
TRBV4-3	NA	TRBJ2-1	TRBD2	CASSPGLAGDYNEQFF	TGCGCCAGCAGCCCGGGACTAGCGGGAGACTACAATGAGCAGTTCTTC
TRBV5-6	medium-sized	TRBJ2-3	NA	CASSLYQGAGSAGRDTQYF	TGTGCCAGCAGCTTGTATCAAGGGGCGGGAAGCGCGGGGCGGGATACGCAGTATTTT
TRBV2	NA	TRBJ1-5	NA	CASSEAFEQQNQPQHF	TGTGCCAGCAGTGAAGCGTTTGAACAGCAGAATCAGCCCCAGCATTTT
TRBV2	once	TRBJ2-7	NA	CASSPLGSSYEQYF	TGTGCCAGCAGTCCTTTGGGGAGCTCCTACGAGCAGTACTTC
TRBV27	NA	TRBJ1-5	NA	CASSFGRDVWPQHF	TGTGCCAGCAGTTTCGGTCGCGATGTTTGGCCCCAGCATTTT
TRBV4-1	NA	TRBJ1-1	NA	CASSQDPVDSMNTEAFF	TGCGCCAGCAGCCAAGATCCGGTGGACAGTATGAACACTGAAGCTTTCTTT
TRBV4-1	NA	TRBJ1-2	TRBD1	CASSHRQGAQVSDGYTF	TGCGCCAGCAGCCATCGACAGGGGGCACAGGTTAGTGATGGCTACACCTTC
TRBV5-5	NA	TRBJ2-3	TRBD1	CASSLDGQGTSRTDTQYF	TGTGCCAGCAGCTTGGATGGACAGGGGACGAGCAGAACAGATACGCAGTATTTT
TRBV7-2	NA	TRBJ2-3	NA	CASSSVGGDTQYF	TGTGCCAGCAGCTCAGTTGGGGGGGATACGCAGTATTTT
TRBV28	NA	TRBJ1-1	NA	CASSLHLLNTEAFF	TGTGCCAGCAGTCTCCACCTATTGAACACTGAAGCTTTCTTT
TRBV7-2	NA	TRBJ2-7	NA	CASSSTSYEQYF	TGTGCCAGCAGCTCAACTAGTTACGAGCAGTACTTC
TRBV11-2	NA	TRBJ2-3	TRBD2	CASSLEAGTSWHTQYF	TGTGCCAGCAGCTTAGAGGCCGGGACTAGCTGGCATACGCAGTATTTT
TRBV14	NA	TRBJ2-1	TRBD1	CASSQFGTGGFNEQFF	TGTGCCAGCAGCCAATTCGGGACAGGGGGCTTCAATGAGCAGTTCTTC
TRBV2	NA	TRBJ1-5	TRBD1	CASGQDRGDGPQHF	TGTGCCAGCGGTCAGGACAGGGGTGATGGACCCCAGCATTTT
TRBV5-1	NA	TRBJ1-5	TRBD1	CASSWTGAGQPQHF	TGCGCCAGCAGCTGGACAGGGGCGGGTCAGCCCCAGCATTTT
TRBV6-4	medium-sized	TRBJ2-6	NA	CASSDSGGSGANVLTF	TGTGCCAGCAGTGACTCGGGGGGTTCTGGGGCCAACGTCCTGACTTTC
TRBV30	NA	TRBJ1-2	NA	CAWNEEGRGYTF	TGTGCCTGGAATGAGGAGGGACGTGGCTACACCTTC
TRBV15	NA	TRBJ2-7	NA	CATSMAGRHEQYF	TGTGCCACCAGCATGGCTGGAAGGCACGAGCAGTACTTC
TRBV11-3	NA	TRBJ2-5	NA	CASSLDGEETQYF	TGTGCCAGCAGCTTAGACGGAGAAGAGACCCAGTACTTC
TRBV27	NA	TRBJ2-2	NA	CASSLRKGSAGELFF	TGTGCCAGCAGTTTACGAAAGGGAAGTGCCGGGGAGCTGTTTTTT
TRBV4-1	NA	TRBJ2-2	TRBD1	CASSTGVTNTGELFF	TGCGCCAGCAGCACAGGGGTAACGAACACCGGGGAGCTGTTTTTT
TRBV5-1	NA	TRBJ2-2	TRBD2	CASSSALLAGVATGELFF	TGCGCCAGCAGCTCTGCATTACTAGCGGGAGTTGCCACCGGGGAGCTGTTTTTT
TRBV11-2	NA	TRBJ1-2	TRBD1	CASSLDGQGEVASYGYTF	TGTGCCAGCAGCTTAGATGGCCAGGGGGAGGTTGCTTCCTATGGCTACACCTTC
TRBV27	NA	TRBJ2-7	NA	CASSEMGPLDNYEQYF	TGTGCCAGCAGTGAGATGGGGCCCCTAGATAACTACGAGCAGTACTTC
TRBV27	NA	TRBJ2-1	NA	CASSLELYNEQFF	TGTGCCAGCAGTTTAGAACTTTACAATGAGCAGTTCTTC
TRBV4-1	NA	TRBJ1-1	NA	CASSRRGGGEDTEAFF	TGCGCCAGCAGCCGAAGAGGTGGGGGAGAAGACACTGAAGCTTTCTTT
TRBV9	NA	TRBJ2-1	NA	CASSVLGGPPLVEQFF	TGTGCCAGCAGCGTACTCGGGGGTCCACCTTTAGTCGAGCAGTTCTTC
TRBV11-1	NA	TRBJ1-1	TRBD1	CASGWTGTNTEAFF	TGTGCCAGCGGTTGGACAGGTACGAACACTGAAGCTTTCTTT
TRBV6-5	NA	TRBJ2-2	NA	CASSYVTGPGELFF	TGTGCCAGCAGTTACGTCACAGGGCCCGGGGAGCTGTTTTTT
TRBV13	NA	TRBJ1-2	NA	CASSLGSAVNGYTF	TGTGCCAGCAGCTTAGGCTCGGCGGTAAATGGCTACACCTTC
TRBV28	NA	TRBJ1-5	TRBD1	CASSLNPPTGLYSNQPQHF	TGTGCCAGCAGTTTAAACCCACCGACAGGGCTGTATAGCAATCAGCCCCAGCATTTT
TRBV6-5	NA	TRBJ1-2	TRBD1	CASSYLGQGYGYTF	TGTGCCAGCAGTTACCTAGGACAGGGGTATGGCTACACCTTC
TRBV7-9	NA	TRBJ1-3	NA	CASSLTGRTGNTIYF	TGTGCCAGCAGCTTAACAGGTAGAACTGGAAACACCATATATTTT
TRBV7-8	NA	TRBJ1-2	NA	CASEEVDGYTF	TGTGCCTCGGAGGAGGTGGATGGCTACACCTTC
TRBV28	NA	TRBJ2-2	TRBD2	CASSPLGLAGSNTGELFF	TGTGCCAGCAGTCCGCTGGGACTAGCGGGGTCGAACACCGGGGAGCTGTTTTTT
TRBV27	NA	TRBJ2-2	NA	CASRRGPNTGELSF	TGTGCCAGCAGGAGAGGCCCGAACACCGGGGAGCTGTCTTTT
TRBV7-9	NA	TRBJ1-1	NA	CASSLGGGGATEAFF	TGTGCCAGCAGCTTAGGCGGAGGGGGGGCCACTGAAGCTTTCTTT
TRBV28	once	TRBJ2-1	NA	CASSLSRGNEQFF	TGTGCCAGCAGTTTATCCCGGGGAAATGAGCAGTTCTTC
TRBV5-1	NA	TRBJ2-1	TRBD1	CASSNLRDRGQNEQFF	TGCGCCAGCAGCAACCTCCGGGACAGGGGGCAAAATGAGCAGTTCTTC
TRBV27	NA	TRBJ2-3	TRBD2	CASSLSGLAGRDTQYF	TGTGCCAGCAGTTTATCGGGACTAGCGGGCCGGGATACGCAGTATTTT
TRBV9	NA	TRBJ2-1	NA	CASSVGGTNNEQFF	TGTGCCAGCAGCGTAGGGGGGACGAACAATGAGCAGTTCTTC
TRBV2	NA	TRBJ1-1	NA	CASRTDENTEAFF	TGTGCCAGCAGAACGGACGAGAACACTGAAGCTTTCTTT
TRBV6-5	NA	TRBJ2-3	NA	CASRPESGADTQYF	TGTGCCAGCAGGCCCGAATCAGGGGCAGATACGCAGTATTTT
TRBV9	NA	TRBJ1-1	NA	CASSVVQAEAFF	TGTGCCAGCAGCGTAGTACAAGCTGAAGCTTTCTTT
TRBV6-5	NA	TRBJ2-5	NA	CASSYGGPYDQETQYF	TGTGCCAGCAGTTACGGGGGGCCGTACGACCAAGAGACCCAGTACTTC
TRBV9	NA	TRBJ2-5	TRBD1	CASSSRQGPRETQYF	TGTGCCAGCAGCTCCCGACAGGGGCCAAGGGAGACCCAGTACTTC
TRBV4-2	few	TRBJ2-1	NA	CASSQVAGAYNEQFF	TGTGCCAGCAGCCAAGTTGCGGGGGCGTACAATGAGCAGTTCTTC
TRBV9	NA	TRBJ2-7	TRBD2	CASSVESSGNYEQYF	TGTGCCAGCAGCGTAGAGTCAAGCGGGAACTACGAGCAGTACTTC
TRBV29-1	NA	TRBJ1-5	NA	CSVKVAGGGGNQPQHF	TGCAGCGTCAAGGTGGCGGGGGGCGGGGGCAATCAGCCCCAGCATTTT
TRBV6-5	NA	TRBJ2-7	NA	CASSAKAGSSYEQYF	TGTGCCAGCAGTGCAAAGGCGGGGTCCTCCTACGAGCAGTACTTC